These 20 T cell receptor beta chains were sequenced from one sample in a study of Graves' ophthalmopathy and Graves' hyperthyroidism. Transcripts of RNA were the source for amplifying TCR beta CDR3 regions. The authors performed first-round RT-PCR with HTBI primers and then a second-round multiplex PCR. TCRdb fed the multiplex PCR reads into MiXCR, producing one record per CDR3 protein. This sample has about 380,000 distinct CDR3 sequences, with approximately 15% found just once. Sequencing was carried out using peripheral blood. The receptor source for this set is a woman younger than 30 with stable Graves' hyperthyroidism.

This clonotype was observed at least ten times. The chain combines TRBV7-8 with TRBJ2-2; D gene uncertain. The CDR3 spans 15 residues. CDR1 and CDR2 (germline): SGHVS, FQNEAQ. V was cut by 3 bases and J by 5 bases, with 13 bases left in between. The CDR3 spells CASSLMQVRTGELFF. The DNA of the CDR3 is TGTGCCAGCAGCTTGATGCAAGTCCGGACCGGGGAGCTGTTTTTT.

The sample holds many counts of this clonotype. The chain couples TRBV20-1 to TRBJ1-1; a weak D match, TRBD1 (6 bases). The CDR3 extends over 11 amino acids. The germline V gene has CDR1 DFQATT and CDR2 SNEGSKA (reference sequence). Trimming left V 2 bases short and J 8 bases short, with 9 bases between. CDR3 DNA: TGCAGTGCTAGACCTGGGACAGAAGCTTTCTTT. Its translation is CSARPGTEAFF.

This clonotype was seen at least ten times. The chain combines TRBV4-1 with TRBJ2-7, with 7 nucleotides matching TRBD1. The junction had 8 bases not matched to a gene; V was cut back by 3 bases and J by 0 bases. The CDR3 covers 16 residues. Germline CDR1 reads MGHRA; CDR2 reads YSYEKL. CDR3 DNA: TGCGCCAGCAGCCATGCACGGACAGGTAGCTCCTACGAGCAGTACTTC. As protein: CASSHARTGSSYEQYF.

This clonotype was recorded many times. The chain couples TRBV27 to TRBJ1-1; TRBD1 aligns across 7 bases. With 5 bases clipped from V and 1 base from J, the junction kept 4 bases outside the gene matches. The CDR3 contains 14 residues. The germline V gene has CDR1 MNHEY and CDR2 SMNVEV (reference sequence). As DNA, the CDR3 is TGTGCCAGCAGTACAGGGGAGGGGAACACTGAAGCTTTCTTT. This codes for CASSTGEGNTEAFF.

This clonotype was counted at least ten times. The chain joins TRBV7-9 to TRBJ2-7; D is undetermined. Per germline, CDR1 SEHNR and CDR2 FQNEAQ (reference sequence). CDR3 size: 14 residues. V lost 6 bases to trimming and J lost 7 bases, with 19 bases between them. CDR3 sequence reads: CASRLSSGVGEQYF. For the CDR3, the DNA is TGTGCCAGCAGACTTAGTTCTGGGGTTGGGGAGCAGTACTTC.

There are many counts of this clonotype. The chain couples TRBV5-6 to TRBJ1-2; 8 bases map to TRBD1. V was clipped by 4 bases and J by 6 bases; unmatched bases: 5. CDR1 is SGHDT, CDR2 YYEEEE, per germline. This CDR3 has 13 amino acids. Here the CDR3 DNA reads TGTGCCAGCAGCACAGGACAGGGAGATGGCTACACCTTC. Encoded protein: CASSTGQGDGYTF.

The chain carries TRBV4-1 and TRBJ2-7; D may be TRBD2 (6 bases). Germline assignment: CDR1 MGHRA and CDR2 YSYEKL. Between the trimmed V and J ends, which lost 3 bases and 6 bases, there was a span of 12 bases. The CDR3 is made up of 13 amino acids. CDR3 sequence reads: CASSQKTSPEQYF. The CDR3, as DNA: TGCGCCAGCAGCCAGAAAACTAGCCCCGAGCAGTACTTC.

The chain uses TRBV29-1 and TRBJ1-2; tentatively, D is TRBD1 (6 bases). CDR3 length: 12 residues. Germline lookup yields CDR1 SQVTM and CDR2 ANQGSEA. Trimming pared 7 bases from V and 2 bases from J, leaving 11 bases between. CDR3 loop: CSAGTPNYGYTF. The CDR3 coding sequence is TGCAGCGCCGGGACACCCAACTATGGCTACACCTTC.

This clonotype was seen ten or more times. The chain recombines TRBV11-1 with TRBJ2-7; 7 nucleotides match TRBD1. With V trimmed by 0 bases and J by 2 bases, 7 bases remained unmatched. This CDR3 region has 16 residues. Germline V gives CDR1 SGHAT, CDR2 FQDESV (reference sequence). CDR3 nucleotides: TGTGCCAGCAGCTTAGCACAGGGGCCGACTCCCTACGAGCAGTACTTC. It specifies CASSLAQGPTPYEQYF.

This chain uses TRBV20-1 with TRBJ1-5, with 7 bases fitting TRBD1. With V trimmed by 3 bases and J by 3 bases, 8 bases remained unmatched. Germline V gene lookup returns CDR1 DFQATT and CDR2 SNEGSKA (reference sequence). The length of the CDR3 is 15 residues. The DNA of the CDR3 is TGCAGTGCTAGTAGTGGGACAGTGACCAATCAGCCCCAGCATTTT. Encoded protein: CSASSGTVTNQPQHF.

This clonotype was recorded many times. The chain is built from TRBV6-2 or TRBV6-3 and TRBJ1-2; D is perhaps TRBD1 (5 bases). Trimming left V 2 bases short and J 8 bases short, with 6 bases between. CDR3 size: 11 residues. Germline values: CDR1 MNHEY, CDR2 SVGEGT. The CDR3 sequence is CASSYGTGYTF. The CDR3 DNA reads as TGTGCCAGCAGTTACGGGACCGGCTACACCTTC.

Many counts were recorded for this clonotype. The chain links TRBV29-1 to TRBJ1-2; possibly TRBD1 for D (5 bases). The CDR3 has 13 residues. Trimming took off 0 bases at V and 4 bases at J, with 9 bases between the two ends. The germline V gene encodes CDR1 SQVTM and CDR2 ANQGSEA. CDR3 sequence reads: CSVEDGTAYGYTF. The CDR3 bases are TGCAGCGTTGAAGATGGGACTGCCTATGGCTACACCTTC.

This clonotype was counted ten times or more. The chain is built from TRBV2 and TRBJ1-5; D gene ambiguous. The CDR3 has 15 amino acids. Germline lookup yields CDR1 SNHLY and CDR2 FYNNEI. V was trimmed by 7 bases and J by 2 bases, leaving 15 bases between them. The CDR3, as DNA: TGTGCCAGCAAGGAAGACTCGGCGGGCAATCAGCCCCAGCATTTT. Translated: CASKEDSAGNQPQHF. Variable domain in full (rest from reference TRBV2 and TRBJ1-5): EPEVTQTPSHQVTQMGQEVILRCVPISNHLYFYWYRQILGQKVEFLVSFYNNEISEKSEIFDDQFSVERPDGSNFTLKIRSTKLEDSAMYFCASKEDSAGNQPQHFGDGTRLSIL.

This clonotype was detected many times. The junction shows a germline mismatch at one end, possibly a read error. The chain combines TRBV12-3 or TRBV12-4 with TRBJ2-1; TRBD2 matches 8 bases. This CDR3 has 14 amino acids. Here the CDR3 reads CASSLAGIYNEQFF. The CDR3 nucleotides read TGTGCCAGCAGCTTAGCGGGGATCTACAATGAGCAGTTCTTC.

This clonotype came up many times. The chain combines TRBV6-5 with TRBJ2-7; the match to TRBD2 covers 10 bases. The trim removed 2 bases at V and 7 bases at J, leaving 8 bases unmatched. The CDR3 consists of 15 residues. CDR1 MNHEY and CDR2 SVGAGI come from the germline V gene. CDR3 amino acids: CASSYESGGAGEQYF. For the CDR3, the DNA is TGTGCCAGCAGTTACGAGAGCGGGGGGGCGGGGGAGCAGTACTTC.

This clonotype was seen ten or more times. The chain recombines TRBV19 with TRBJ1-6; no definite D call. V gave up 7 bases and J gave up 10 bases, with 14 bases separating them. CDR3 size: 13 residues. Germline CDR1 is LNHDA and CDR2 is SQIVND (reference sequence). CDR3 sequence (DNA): TGTGCCAGTATGAGGGAACCCCAATCACCCCTCCACTTT. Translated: CASMREPQSPLHF.

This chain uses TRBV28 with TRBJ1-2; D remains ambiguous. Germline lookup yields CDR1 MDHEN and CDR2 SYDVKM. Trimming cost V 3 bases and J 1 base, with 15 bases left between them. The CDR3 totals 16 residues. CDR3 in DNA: TGTGCCAGCAGTTTCGCGGACCATCGGAATAACTATGGCTACACCTTC. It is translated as CASSFADHRNNYGYTF.

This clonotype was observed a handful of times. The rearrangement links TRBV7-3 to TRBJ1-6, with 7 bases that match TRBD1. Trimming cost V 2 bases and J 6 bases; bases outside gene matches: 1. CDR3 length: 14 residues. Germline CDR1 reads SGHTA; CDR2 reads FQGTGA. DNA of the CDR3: TGTGCCAGCAGCTTAGGGACAGTTAATTCACCCCTCCACTTT. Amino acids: CASSLGTVNSPLHF.

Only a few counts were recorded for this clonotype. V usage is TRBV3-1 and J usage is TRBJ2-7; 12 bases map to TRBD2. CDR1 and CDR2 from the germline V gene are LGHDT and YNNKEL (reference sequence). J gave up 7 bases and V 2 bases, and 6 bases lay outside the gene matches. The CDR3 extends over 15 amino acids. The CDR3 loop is CASSQSGLAGYEQYF. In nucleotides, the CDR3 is TGTGCCAGCAGCCAAAGTGGACTAGCGGGGTATGAGCAGTACTTC.

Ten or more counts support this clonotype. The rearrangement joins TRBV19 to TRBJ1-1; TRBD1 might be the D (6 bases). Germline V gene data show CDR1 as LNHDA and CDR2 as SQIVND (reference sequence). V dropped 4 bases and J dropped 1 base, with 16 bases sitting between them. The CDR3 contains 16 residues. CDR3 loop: CASSTHIGGPNTEAFF. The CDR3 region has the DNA TGTGCCAGTAGTACGCATATCGGGGGGCCGAACACTGAAGCTTTCTTT.